This TCR beta chain was found in a study of T cells after yellow fever vaccination. This clonotype was counted many times. Trimming took 1 base from V and 0 from J, leaving 9 bases between them. This CDR3 spans 15 amino acids. CDR1 is SGHAT and CDR2 is FQNNGV in the germline V gene. Each CDR3 protein gets one entry after TCRdb re-called the 5' RACE reads with MiXCR. This sample carries about 50,000 distinct CDR3 sequences, roughly 7% of them seen once, and the ten largest clones take over 25%. The chain carries TRBV11-2 and TRBJ2-5, with D perhaps matching TRBD2 (5 bases). Material: CD8+ T cells sorted from PBMCs, obtained roughly 15 days after the first yellow fever vaccination. The clonotype was recovered from a man in his late teens or twenties who received the YFV17D yellow fever vaccine. CDR3 sequence: CASSLGVGDQETQYF. The CDR3 nucleotides are TGTGCCAGCAGCTTAGGGGTCGGGGACCAAGAGACCCAGTACTTC.